Reported below is one T cell receptor beta chain. This clonotype was detected many times. What antigen it recognizes has not been identified. Base qualities are not at hand, and no much larger clone is one base apart. This sample was included in a study of blood T cells in healthy people across ages (dated by TCRdb to between 2014 and 2017). Broadly, across the study: In model experiments, template switching captured roughly one uniquely barcoded TCR beta cDNA molecule for every two T cells. Donors of different ages were randomly distributed across sequencing lanes to avoid experimental bias. The donors were divided into four age groups: young (average approximately 16 years), middle-aged (about 39), aged (about 60) and long-lived (82). For two donors (one aged 18 to 29 and one aged 80 or older), the study analyzed two additional independent replicas of 1 million unique cDNA reads from the same blood draw. The study measured age-related changes in TCR beta repertoire diversity using deep sequencing normalized with unique cDNA molecular identifiers. The full study reports these points: Because profiling used bulk unsorted PBMCs, naive and antigen-experienced compartments could not be compared conclusively. As age increased, observed TCR beta diversity per million T cells dropped in a roughly linear way, and a significant reduction was already evident by age about 40. The percentage of naive T cells measured by flow cytometry correlated strongly with observed TCR beta diversity. Estimates of total diversity based on one million sequenced T cells were regarded as lower bounds and as underestimates. The CMV infection status of donors was not known, potentially confounding age-related changes in expanded clonotypes. Compared with the aged group, more naive CD4+ T cells, fewer expanded clones and increased TCR diversity were shown by the long-lived group, suggesting age selection.

Systemically healthy Caucasian individuals from Russia, 39 in total and aged roughly 6 to 100 years, were included as donors. Each donor gave around 9.9 milliliters of peripheral blood, collected into EDTA-treated Vacutainer tubes. PBMCs were isolated by Ficoll-Paque density-gradient centrifugation, with at least 6 million obtained per sample. Total RNA, at least 6 micrograms per sample, was extracted from PBMCs with Trizol reagent. Naive CD45RAhigh/CD27high T cell percentages were measured by flow cytometry on a PBMC aliquot from every donor. The library came from 5' RACE. Sequencing was performed on an Illumina HiSeq 2500. A second 7 to 11 cycle PCR used a sample-barcoded 5' primer and a J-beta primer mix. A template-switch 5' adaptor carrying 12 random nucleotides introduced a unique molecular identifier onto each TCR beta cDNA molecule. Each sample yielded at least 2.5 million CDR3-containing paired-end reads. All of the RNA was converted into first-strand cDNA using the Mint cDNA synthesis kit, with a TRBC-specific oligonucleotide serving as the primer. All cDNA was treated with uracil-DNA glycosylase and then went through a first 18-cycle PCR with the universal primers M1SS and BC2_uni_R. Per the source publication's procedure: Each sample was normalized by randomly selecting 1 million high-quality reads, each carrying a distinct molecular identifier. Instead of being binned into consensus sequences, reads that shared molecular identifiers were thrown out. MiTCR, run with a Q25 quality threshold and the strictest error-elimination algorithm, handled CDR3 identification, clonotype clustering and error correction. Lower-bound total TCR beta diversity was estimated with a nonparametric unseen species model using Euler transformation. TCRdb reprocessed the public reads (quality trimming at Q25 with fastp, clone calling with MiXCR) and kept in-frame beta chains. Each record represents a unique CDR3 protein, reported with the most common genes and DNA among its rows. Clone size and V and J calls follow TCRdb, not the original study. This sample comprises about a million distinct CDR3 sequences, under 40% of them detected only once. In total, the top ten clones hold around 13% of the sample.

The CDR3 holds 14 amino acids from the cysteine to the phenylalanine. The retained sequence is limited to the CDR3, 42 bases, with the frame set at the first base. The germline V gene (reference sequence) supplies CDR1 SEHNR and CDR2 FQNEAQ. The V end loses 1 base and the J end loses 6 bases, and a stretch of 11 bases separates them. The receptor comes from a man aged 18 to 35 in good health. The rearrangement combines TRBV7-9 with TRBJ2-3; matching of 5 bases hints at TRBD1 as the D gene. Sequencing was done on a sample of blood. The CDR3 in this case is CASSLGQTVDTQYF. The DNA sequence reads TGTGCCAGCAGCTTAGGACAGACGGTGGATACGCAGTATTTT.